These T cell receptor beta chains were read from a single sample in a study of blood T cell repertoires in COVID-19. TCRdb keeps only in-frame clones here, not all; method: immunoSEQ multiplex PCR. This table holds more than 300,000 clones, nearly 90% found once. The sample consisted of PBMCs or T cells enriched from blood (not recorded which). These receptors were collected from a woman aged 30 to 39 who had recovered from COVID-19. Each CDR3 is given with its conserved first and last residue. D genes are given only for firm matches. Some rows have no size entry. The others give once, few or many, or a class for an expanded clone.

D	size	V	J	CDR3	DNA
TRBD2	-	TRBV14	TRBJ2-7	CASSHQDDTSGRAYEQYF	TGTGCCAGCAGCCATCAAGATGACACTAGCGGGAGGGCCTACGAGCAGTACTTC
TRBD2	-	TRBV11-2	TRBJ2-1	CASSDPGGVANEQFF	TGTGCCAGCAGCGACCCGGGAGGGGTGGCCAATGAGCAGTTCTTC
-	-	TRBV7-9	TRBJ2-1	CASSVGGGSSYNEQFF	TGTGCCAGCAGCGTTGGGGGCGGGAGTTCCTACAATGAGCAGTTCTTC
TRBD1	-	TRBV10-3	TRBJ1-5	CAISGGQGGDQPQHF	TGTGCCATCAGTGGAGGACAGGGAGGCGACCAGCCCCAGCATTTT
TRBD2	-	TRBV28	TRBJ2-7	CASVLSSGSSQQYF	TGTGCCAGCGTTCTATCTAGCGGGAGCTCCCAACAGTACTTC
-	-	TRBV29-1	TRBJ1-4	CSTMTGVGEKLFF	TGCAGCACTATGACAGGAGTTGGAGAAAAACTGTTTTTT
-	-	TRBV6-5	TRBJ1-3	CASIAGMDKNTIYF	TGTGCCAGCATCGCAGGGATGGATAAAAACACCATATATTTT
-	-	TRBV3-1/TRBV3-2	TRBJ1-6	CASSQVRDSPLHF	TGTGCCAGCAGCCAAGTCAGGGATTCACCCCTCCACTTT
-	once	TRBV5-6	TRBJ1-6	CASSYGTGWRPGNSPLHF	TGTGCCAGCAGCTATGGAACGGGGTGGCGGCCCGGGAATTCACCCCTCCACTTT
TRBD1	-	TRBV18	TRBJ1-6	CASSPDRDSPLHF	TGTGCCAGCTCACCGGACAGGGATTCACCCCTCCACTTT
-	-	TRBV18	TRBJ2-7	CASSPPARGDYEQYF	TGTGCCAGCTCACCCCCCGCCCGCGGGGACTACGAGCAGTACTTC
-	many	TRBV5-6	TRBJ1-2	CASSSQNTYGYTF	TGTGCCAGCAGCTCCCAGAATACCTATGGCTACACCTTC
-	few	TRBV5-1	TRBJ1-2	CASSPLGGDYGYTF	TGCGCCAGCAGCCCCCTTGGGGGGGACTATGGCTACACCTTC
TRBD2	-	TRBV18	TRBJ2-7	CASSPGLAGIYEQYF	TGTGCCAGCTCACCCGGACTAGCGGGTATCTACGAGCAGTACTTC
TRBD2	-	TRBV5-5	TRBJ2-7	CASSSGGPYEQYF	TGTGCCAGCAGCTCGGGGGGGCCCTACGAGCAGTACTTC
-	-	TRBV12-3/TRBV12-4	TRBJ2-2	CASSLNTGELFF	TGTGCCAGCAGTCTAAACACCGGGGAGCTGTTTTTT
-	-	TRBV12-3/TRBV12-4	TRBJ2-7	CASSFRVEQYF	TGTGCCAGCAGTTTTCGGGTCGAGCAGTACTTC
TRBD2	-	TRBV11-2	TRBJ2-2	CASSLNSGGLTGELFF	TGTGCCAGCAGCTTAAATAGCGGGGGCCTCACCGGGGAGCTGTTTTTT
-	-	TRBV29-1	TRBJ2-7	CSVVGPFSGTTSSYEQYF	TGCAGCGTTGTGGGCCCCTTTTCCGGGACAACTAGCTCCTACGAGCAGTACTTC
-	few	TRBV27	TRBJ1-5	CASSLTGNNQPQHF	TGTGCCAGCAGTTTAACCGGGAACAATCAGCCCCAGCATTTT
-	-	TRBV4-1	TRBJ2-2	CASSQELGHLRANTGELFF	TGCGCCAGCAGCCAGGAACTGGGACACCTAAGGGCGAACACCGGGGAGCTGTTTTTT
-	-	TRBV19	TRBJ1-5	CASRGGTVENQPQHF	TGTGCCAGTAGGGGGGGAACTGTGGAAAATCAGCCCCAGCATTTT
TRBD1	-	TRBV5-6	TRBJ1-2	CASSSGTGAFGGYTF	TGTGCCAGCAGCTCGGGAACAGGGGCATTCGGCGGCTACACCTTC
TRBD1	-	TRBV7-2	TRBJ2-5	CASSLEGTVVKTQYF	TGTGCCAGCAGCTTAGAGGGGACAGTTGTAAAAACCCAGTACTTC
-	few	TRBV5-4	TRBJ1-4	CASSFESGVEKLFF	TGTGCCAGCAGCTTTGAATCGGGAGTTGAAAAACTGTTTTTT